This TCR beta chain was recorded in a study of cytomegalovirus exposure and HLA in healthy donors. Notes on the study in general: The authors excluded some V segments, including TRBV6-2 and TRBV6-3, as indistinguishable. Several of the most significant clusters appeared, in a later analysis, to be linked to common viral pathogens. A later analysis associated roughly 15,000 TCR beta sequences with HLA alleles at a 0.05 false discovery rate. Sequencing had likely introduced a cluster of highly shared sequence variants as an artifact.

This CDR3 has 16 residues. Germline lookup yields CDR1 LNHDA and CDR2 SQIVND (reference sequence). Trimming took 6 bases from V and 6 from J, leaving 23 bases between them. As to this clone: Its antigen is not known.

The PCR used 60 Vbeta and 13 Jbeta primers. Only in-frame clones appear in the TCRdb table, and some are missing; sequencing was by immunoSEQ multiplex PCR. The table has about 210,000 clones, about 83% seen once. What was sequenced was PBMCs. The rearrangement joins TRBV19 to TRBJ1-2; unclear D gene. The sequence was obtained from a man in his forties or fifties in good health and CMV-seropositive. CDR3 bases: TGTGCCAGTAGCCCTACCCCCGCCCGGGGTTCACATGGCTACACCTTC. It yields the protein CASSPTPARGSHGYTF.